The rows below give T cell receptor beta chains drawn from one sample of a study of cytomegalovirus exposure and HLA in healthy donors. Only in-frame clones appear in the TCRdb table, and some are missing; sequencing was by immunoSEQ multiplex PCR. This repertoire shows about 98,000 clones, 69% found once; its top ten account for approximately 1.1%. Sequenced material: PBMCs. These receptor sequences come from a female donor in good health and CMV-seronegative. The CDR3 runs from the conserved cysteine through the conserved F or W. D genes are given only for firm matches.

j_gene: TRBJ1-5
v_gene: TRBV28
d_gene: .
CDR3aa: CASSTNNQPQHF

j_gene: TRBJ1-6
v_gene: TRBV5-5
d_gene: .
CDR3aa: CASSLDLPDNSPLHF

j_gene: TRBJ1-2
v_gene: TRBV4-1
d_gene: .
CDR3aa: CASSQPGNYGYTF

j_gene: TRBJ1-5
v_gene: TRBV1
d_gene: .
CDR3aa: CTSSQVRGRGQPQHF

j_gene: TRBJ2-7
v_gene: TRBV5-1
d_gene: .
CDR3aa: CASSSLANSYEQYF

j_gene: TRBJ2-6
v_gene: TRBV19
d_gene: TRBD1
CDR3aa: CASTGGGGSGANVLTF

j_gene: TRBJ1-2
v_gene: TRBV19
d_gene: .
CDR3aa: CASSIPIDRISASWASGYTF

j_gene: TRBJ1-1
v_gene: TRBV30
d_gene: TRBD1
CDR3aa: CAYRRPGQGNTEAFF

j_gene: TRBJ1-1
v_gene: TRBV7-6
d_gene: .
CDR3aa: CASSSGGALEAFF

j_gene: TRBJ2-5
v_gene: TRBV28
d_gene: .
CDR3aa: CASRDPSVETQYF

j_gene: TRBJ1-5
v_gene: TRBV30
d_gene: .
CDR3aa: CAWSDNSGTNQPQHF

j_gene: TRBJ2-7
v_gene: TRBV15
d_gene: TRBD2
CDR3aa: CATSSGVLAGRGGEQYF

j_gene: TRBJ2-2
v_gene: TRBV28
d_gene: TRBD2
CDR3aa: CANQASGRTGELFF

j_gene: TRBJ1-4
v_gene: TRBV28
d_gene: .
CDR3aa: CASTQGGADSNEKLFF

j_gene: TRBJ1-4
v_gene: TRBV28
d_gene: TRBD1
CDR3aa: CASTNPGTGGEKLFF

j_gene: TRBJ2-1
v_gene: TRBV5-8
d_gene: .
CDR3aa: CASSGSAFWNEQFF

j_gene: TRBJ1-4
v_gene: TRBV6-6
d_gene: .
CDR3aa: CASSLDRLHF

j_gene: TRBJ2-5
v_gene: TRBV18
d_gene: TRBD2
CDR3aa: CASSSGGGQETQYF

j_gene: TRBJ2-7
v_gene: TRBV30
d_gene: TRBD2
CDR3aa: CAWSPSLTSVSSYEQYF

j_gene: TRBJ1-3
v_gene: TRBV18
d_gene: .
CDR3aa: CASSLVGAWGIPSSGNTIYF

j_gene: TRBJ1-3
v_gene: TRBV5-1
d_gene: .
CDR3aa: CASSLQGTGNTIYF

j_gene: TRBJ2-6
v_gene: TRBV6-5
d_gene: .
CDR3aa: CASSYSSGSGANVLTF

j_gene: TRBJ1-4
v_gene: TRBV6-5
d_gene: TRBD1
CDR3aa: CASSSDRGPNEKLFF

j_gene: TRBJ1-2
v_gene: TRBV11-3
d_gene: .
CDR3aa: CASSLEGGFGGYTF

j_gene: TRBJ1-1
v_gene: TRBV4-3
d_gene: TRBD1
CDR3aa: CASSPADRAYRGAEAFF

j_gene: TRBJ2-5
v_gene: TRBV18
d_gene: .
CDR3aa: CASSSQETQYF

j_gene: TRBJ2-5
v_gene: TRBV9
d_gene: TRBD1
CDR3aa: CASSVAGGPQETQYF